This passage covers 27 T cell receptor beta chains from one sample sequenced in a study of T cell responses to AZD1222 COVID-19 vaccine. Generated by immunoSEQ multiplex PCR, the TCRdb table keeps only in-frame clones and is missing some. Among approximately 140,000 clones listed, approximately 85% were seen once. Source: peripheral blood, taken on day 0 of MenACWY control vaccination. These receptors were taken from an adult in good health.

V usage is TRBV6-5 and J usage is TRBJ1-5; D unresolved. CDR1 is MNHEY, CDR2 SVGAGI, per germline. This CDR3 is built from 16 residues. Trimming took off 4 bases at V and 0 bases at J, with 13 bases between the two ends. The CDR3 DNA follows: TGTGCCAGCAGTTCTAGCCGGGGTCTTAGCAATCAGCCCCAGCATTTT. Its translation: CASSSSRGLSNQPQHF.

The V gene is TRBV4-1, the J gene TRBJ1-1; TRBD1 matches 11 bases. Germline V gives CDR1 MGHRA, CDR2 YSYEKL. Trimming took 5 bases from V and 4 from J; bases not matched to a gene: 6. The CDR3 contains 15 residues. The CDR3 DNA reads as TGCGCCAGCAGCGCCGGACAGGGGGCATCCACTGAAGCTTTCTTT. Its translation: CASSAGQGASTEAFF.

V usage is TRBV7-8 and J usage is TRBJ2-5; maybe TRBD2 (5 bases). Per germline, CDR1 SGHVS and CDR2 FQNEAQ. V dropped 5 bases and J dropped 5 bases, with 15 bases sitting between them. The CDR3 loop spans 14 amino acids. The CDR3, as DNA: TGTGCCAGCAGCCACCTGAGGCGCGGGGAGACCCAGTACTTC. This translates into CASSHLRRGETQYF.

The genes are TRBV14 and TRBJ2-1; 13 nucleotides align to TRBD2. The germline V gene has CDR1 SGHDN and CDR2 FVKESK. V lost 4 bases, J lost 8 bases, and 8 bases stayed unmatched. This CDR3 is 16 amino acids long. In nucleotides, the CDR3 is TGTGCCAGCAGCCTCCGGACTAGCGGGGGCAGGGATGAGCAGTTCTTC. Translating it yields CASSLRTSGGRDEQFF.

This chain uses TRBV18 with TRBJ1-4; D perhaps matches TRBD1 (5 bases). The CDR3 length is 14 residues. The germline V and J ends were trimmed by 4 bases and 5 bases, with 11 bases remaining between them. CDR1 is KGHSH and CDR2 is LQKENI in the germline V gene. CDR3 DNA sequence: TGTGCCAGCTCACGGCAGGGCGAGAATGAAAAACTGTTTTTT. It is translated as CASSRQGENEKLFF. The whole variable domain, remainder taken from reference TRBV18 and TRBJ1-4, is NAGVMQNPRHLVRRRGQEARLRCSPMKGHSHVYWYRQLPEEGLKFMVYLQKENIIDESGMPKERFSAEFPKEGPSILRIQQVVRGDSAAYFCASSRQGENEKLFFGSGTQLSVL.

Comments on this clone: The same CDR3 is also encoded by other DNA sequences in this sample. The chain has TRBV7-3 and TRBJ1-2, with 8 bases matching TRBD1. The germline V gene encodes CDR1 SGHTA and CDR2 FQGTGA. The J segment lost 5 bases and the V segment lost 5 bases, leaving 4 bases of the junction unmatched. The CDR3 extends over 13 amino acids. CDR3 sequence (DNA): TGTGCCAGCAGCCTACAGGGGGGTTATGGCTACACCTTC. Encoded protein: CASSLQGGYGYTF.

The rearrangement links TRBV6-5 to TRBJ1-5; D is uncertain. CDR1 MNHEY and CDR2 SVGAGI come from the germline V gene. Trimming cost V 10 bases and J 0 bases, with 16 bases left between them. This CDR3 is 15 amino acids long. The CDR3 DNA reads as TGTGCCACCCTCCCCGGGTCCCCTAGCAATCAGCCCCAGCATTTT. Its translation is CATLPGSPSNQPQHF.

The chain combines TRBV19 with TRBJ2-1; TRBD2 might be the D (7 bases). CDR1 LNHDA and CDR2 SQIVND come from the germline V gene (reference sequence). Trimming took off 4 bases at V and 7 bases at J, with 23 bases between the two ends. CDR3 length: 17 amino acids. The CDR3 protein is CASSRVGGGSVSNEQFF. Written as DNA, the CDR3 is TGTGCCAGTAGTAGAGTTGGGGGGGGCTCCGTCTCTAATGAGCAGTTCTTC.

This chain links TRBV12-3 or TRBV12-4 with TRBJ1-5; possibly TRBD1 for D (6 bases). This CDR3 region has 13 residues. The V gene lost 4 bases and the J gene lost 5 bases, with 9 bases spanning the gap. The DNA for the CDR3 is TGTGCCAGCAGTTGGGGGGCTGATCAGCCCCAGCATTTT. Amino acids: CASSWGADQPQHF.

Regarding this clone: The same CDR3 also results from other DNA sequences found in this sample. The chain joins TRBV15 to TRBJ1-6, with a tentative D call TRBD1 (6 bases). Germline-derived CDR1 and CDR2 are LNHNV and YYDKDF (reference sequence). Between the trimmed V and J ends, which lost 3 bases and 6 bases, there was a span of 6 bases. This CDR3 contains 13 residues. The CDR3 coding sequence is TGTGCCACCAGCAGGGACAGTAATTCACCCCTCCACTTT. Protein sequence: CATSRDSNSPLHF.

The V and J genes are TRBV19 and TRBJ1-1; 10 positions agree with TRBD1. After removal of 6 bases from V and 0 bases from J, the junction contained 4 bases not matched to a gene. This CDR3 has 15 amino acids. Germline assignment: CDR1 LNHDA and CDR2 SQIVND (reference sequence). The DNA of the CDR3 is TGTGCCAGTAGGGGGACAGGGGCGATGAACACTGAAGCTTTCTTT. Translation gives CASRGTGAMNTEAFF.

The chain links TRBV11-2 to TRBJ1-5; D not certain. The CDR3 covers 15 residues. Germline loops: CDR1 SGHAT, CDR2 FQNNGV. Trimming pared 2 bases from V and 11 bases from J, leaving 19 bases between. The CDR3 DNA reads as TGTGCCAGCAGCTTAACACCTGGCTCGAACGGGGCCCAGCATTTT. The encoded protein is CASSLTPGSNGAQHF.

V usage is TRBV19 and J usage is TRBJ2-2; perhaps TRBD1 as D (5 bases). Germline CDR1 LNHDA, CDR2 SQIVND (reference sequence). Trimming left V 1 base short and J 6 bases short, with 12 bases between. The CDR3 runs to 15 residues. CDR3 region: CASSIGQMGSGELFF. The CDR3 DNA reads as TGTGCCAGTAGTATAGGACAGATGGGCTCCGGGGAGCTGTTTTTT.

The rearrangement links TRBV6-5 to TRBJ1-6; TRBD1 agrees at 8 bases. The CDR3 runs 14 residues. V trimming: 4 bases; J trimming: 4 bases; junction bases outside the gene matches: 0. Germline CDR1 MNHEY, CDR2 SVGAGI. This chain's CDR3 is CASSWDRYNSPLHF. The DNA of the CDR3 is TGTGCCAGCAGTTGGGACAGGTATAATTCACCCCTCCACTTT.

The chain recombines TRBV4-1 with TRBJ2-7; 9 bases align to TRBD1. V was pared by 5 bases and J by 4 bases, with 9 bases of the junction left unmatched. Germline loops: CDR1 MGHRA, CDR2 YSYEKL. The CDR3 contains 15 residues. The CDR3 nucleotides read TGCGCCAGCAGCTCGGGACAGGGCGCCTTGTACGAGCAGTACTTC. Amino acids: CASSSGQGALYEQYF.

The V call is TRBV18, the J call TRBJ2-2; no reliable D call. Trimming removed 6 bases at V and 0 bases at J, with 14 bases between. This CDR3 is 16 amino acids long. Germline CDR1 reads KGHSH; CDR2 reads LQKENI. The CDR3 DNA reads as TGTGCCAGCTCCTACGCTCAAAACTCGAACACCGGGGAGCTGTTTTTT. Residues: CASSYAQNSNTGELFF.

V usage is TRBV3-1 (or the pseudogene TRBV3-2) and J usage is TRBJ1-2, with D tentatively TRBD1 (6 bases). This CDR3 has 14 residues. Germline CDR1 reads LGHDT; CDR2 reads YNNKEL (reference sequence). V lost 4 bases, J lost 6 bases, and 15 bases lay in between. The CDR3 loop is CASSPGFGGDGYTF. DNA for the CDR3: TGTGCCAGCAGCCCGGGGTTCGGGGGCGATGGCTACACCTTC.

The chain couples TRBV29-1 to TRBJ2-2, with TRBD2 identical over 15 bases. Germline-derived CDR1 and CDR2 are SQVTM and ANQGSEA. The ends lost 7 bases at V and 4 bases at J; junction bases unmatched: 4. The CDR3 spans 15 residues. CDR3 in DNA: TGCAGCGGCGGGACTAGCGGGGGGTCCACCGGGGAGCTGTTTTTT. Amino acids: CSGGTSGGSTGELFF.

The chain has TRBV3-1 (or the pseudogene TRBV3-2) and TRBJ1-5; possible D gene TRBD1, 6 bases. V was trimmed by 8 bases and J by 7 bases, leaving 15 bases between them. Looked up from germline, CDR1 is LGHDT and CDR2 is YNNKEL (reference sequence). CDR3 length: 13 amino acids. The CDR3, as DNA: TGTGCCAGCGGGCAGGGGCCCGGGCAGCCCCAGCATTTT. Protein: CASGQGPGQPQHF.

The chain employs TRBV19 and TRBJ1-6; D uncertain. V was cut by 6 bases and J by 9 bases, with 15 bases left in between. The CDR3 length is 14 residues. CDR1 is LNHDA, CDR2 SQIVND, per germline (reference sequence). CDR3 region: CASRSEGLGSPLHF. CDR3 DNA: TGTGCCAGTAGGTCAGAGGGTTTGGGTTCACCCCTCCACTTT.

Regarding this clone: It is likely a read error, because the conserved phenylalanine at the end of the CDR3 is missing. Because the CDR3's place on the DNA is in doubt, the DNA is left out and the CDR3 is given as listed by TCRdb. The chain combines TRBV15 with TRBJ1-6; TRBD1 was called by the table and not checked on the DNA. The V gene's germline CDR1 is LNHNV and CDR2 YYDKDF (reference sequence). The CDR3 is 12 residues long, counting both termini. The CDR3 sequence: CATSRDGQGLFI.

The chain is built from TRBV24-1 and TRBJ2-2; D call uncertain. Germline V gene lookup returns CDR1 KGHDR and CDR2 SFDVKD. V lost 9 bases and J 6 bases, leaving 7 bases between the germline ends. CDR3 length equals 11 residues. CDR3 region: CATGYAGELFF. CDR3 nucleotides: TGTGCCACCGGCTATGCCGGGGAGCTGTTTTTT.

The V gene is TRBV2, the J gene TRBJ1-2, with no clear D. The CDR3 loop spans 14 amino acids. Germline V gives CDR1 SNHLY, CDR2 FYNNEI. V dropped 6 bases and J dropped 2 bases, with 13 bases sitting between them. CDR3 in amino acids: CASSETSLNYGYTF. The CDR3 bases are TGTGCCAGCAGCGAGACATCGTTGAACTATGGCTACACCTTC. Full variable domain (outside the CDR3, taken from reference TRBV2 and TRBJ1-2): EPEVTQTPSHQVTQMGQEVILRCVPISNHLYFYWYRQILGQKVEFLVSFYNNEISEKSEIFDDQFSVERPDGSNFTLKIRSTKLEDSAMYFCASSETSLNYGYTFGSGTRLTVV.

The gene calls are TRBV3-1 (or the pseudogene TRBV3-2) and TRBJ1-1; TRBD1 is a possible D gene (5 bases). The CDR3 has 14 residues. V was trimmed by 4 bases and J by 0 bases, leaving 9 bases between them. Germline V gene sequence: CDR1 LGHDT, CDR2 YNNKEL (reference sequence). The CDR3 DNA is TGTGCCAGCAGCCCCGGGACTGTGAACACTGAAGCTTTCTTT. Its protein product is CASSPGTVNTEAFF.

This clone turned up a few times. The rearrangement uses TRBV10-3 and TRBJ1-1; D is unresolved. CDR3 length equals 15 residues. V was clipped by 3 bases and J by 6 bases, with 17 bases between them. CDR1 ENHRY and CDR2 SYGVKD come from the germline V gene. The CDR3 nucleotides read TGTGCCATCAGTGAAGCCGCCGGGAAGATCGCTGAAGCTTTCTTT. This translates into CAISEAAGKIAEAFF.

In its sample, this clone was seen many times. The chain recombines TRBV6-5 with TRBJ1-2; perhaps TRBD1 as D (5 bases). Germline values: CDR1 MNHEY, CDR2 SVGAGI. With 8 bases removed from V and 4 bases from J, the gap between germline ends came to 14 bases. There are 13 residues in the CDR3. CDR3 sequence: CASHRGTGYGYTF. The CDR3 region has the DNA TGTGCCAGCCACCGGGGCACGGGCTATGGCTACACCTTC.

This chain uses TRBV23-1 with TRBJ2-3; D could derive from TRBD1 or TRBD2 (7 bases each). TRBV23-1 is an open reading frame, and its role is uncertain. CDR3 length: 17 residues. Trimming stripped 0 bases from V and 3 bases from J, with 16 bases between. This chain's CDR3 is CASSQSRRGGRTDTQYF. DNA for the CDR3: TGCGCCAGCAGTCAATCGCGCAGGGGGGGCCGGACAGATACGCAGTATTTT.